This T cell receptor (beta chain) was observed in a study of OX40 agonist ivuxolimab in advanced cancers. Study in general: Two patients with cutaneous melanoma and one with hepatocellular carcinoma, three in total, showed partial responses.

Looked up from germline, CDR1 is SGHAT and CDR2 is FQNNGV. The ends were cut back, 2 bases at V and 13 bases at J, with 15 bases in the middle. The CDR3 is 14 amino acids. The protocol was immunoSEQ multiplex PCR, while the TCRdb copy is restricted to in-frame clones and leaves out a portion. In the table there are under 85,000 clones, roughly 84% of which are singletons. This sequence joins TRBV11-2 and TRBJ1-6; perhaps TRBD1 as D (5 bases). Sample: CD4+ or CD8+ T cells sorted from blood, taken in a trial of the OX40 agonist ivuxolimab. This TCR derives from an adult with an advanced solid tumor such as melanoma, head and neck, liver or kidney cancer. CDR3 sequence reads: CASSLSVLGDPLHF. The CDR3 region has the DNA TGTGCCAGCAGCTTAAGTGTCCTAGGGGATCCCCTCCACTTT.